One and the same sample provided the 6 T cell receptor beta chains below, sequenced in a study of metastatic and nonmetastatic thyroid tumors. Thyroid surgery was preceded by no treatment in any patient. TCRdb re-clonotyped the PCR reads via MiXCR. The repertoire holds about 16,000 clones, with approximately 30% as singletons. The sample consisted of blood. The receptors stem from a female donor with papillary thyroid cancer or a benign thyroid nodule (not recorded which). Some clones in this sample may be carry-over from other donors' samples.

This clone was counted at least ten times. The chain has TRBV29-1 and TRBJ2-6; D is unresolved. This CDR3 is built from 13 residues. Trimming shortened V by 7 bases and J by 2 bases, and 9 bases separated the two germline ends. Germline V gene data show CDR1 as SQVTM and CDR2 as ANQGSEA. The chain's CDR3 is CSAAVTGANVLTF. The CDR3 coding sequence is TGCAGCGCTGCGGTTACTGGGGCCAACGTCCTGACTTTC.

The J gene is TRBJ2-3, the V gene TRBV12-3 or TRBV12-4, with D tentatively TRBD2 (7 bases). The length of the CDR3 is 14 residues. The ends were cut back, 2 bases at V and 3 bases at J, with 9 bases in the middle. The CDR3 bases are TGTGCCAGCAGTTTACGGGGGGCGACAGATACGCAGTATTTT. It encodes CASSLRGATDTQYF.

This clone has more than one count but fewer than ten. V and J are TRBV6-2 or TRBV6-3 and TRBJ1-3; no firm D call. CDR1 MNHEY and CDR2 SVGEGT come from the germline V gene. Trimming cost V 7 bases and J 0 bases, with 7 bases left between them. This CDR3 has 13 residues. The CDR3 is CASNGDSGNTIYF. The DNA of the CDR3 is TGTGCCAGCAACGGGGACTCTGGAAACACCATATATTTT.

This clone is labeled as medium-sized. The chain carries TRBV12-3 or TRBV12-4 and TRBJ1-6; TRBD1 aligns across 10 bases. V dropped 6 bases and J dropped 9; count of bases not matched to a gene: 5. The CDR3 runs to 14 residues. This CDR3 is CASRWDRGSSPLHF. The CDR3 DNA sequence: TGTGCCAGCAGGTGGGACAGGGGTAGTTCACCCCTCCACTTT.

This clone has only a few counts. J is TRBJ1-1 and V is TRBV19, with TRBD1 identical over 7 bases. The CDR3 contains 13 residues. CDR1 and CDR2 (germline): LNHDA, SQIVND (reference sequence). J was trimmed by 5 bases and V by 8 bases; bases with no gene match: 8. This CDR3 reads CASSDRDGTEAFF. DNA for the CDR3: TGTGCCAGTTCCGACAGGGACGGAACTGAAGCTTTCTTT. Supplemented by reference TRBV19 and TRBJ1-1, the full variable domain reads DGGITQSPKYLFRKEGQNVTLSCEQNLNHDAMYWYRQDPGQGLRLIYYSQIVNDFQKGDIAEGYSVSREKKESFPLTVTSAQKNPTAFYLCASSDRDGTEAFFGQGTRLTVV.

This clone occurred a few times. V usage is TRBV12-3 or TRBV12-4 and J usage is TRBJ1-2; 7 nucleotides line up with TRBD1. The J segment lost 4 bases and the V segment lost 3 bases, leaving 11 bases of the junction unmatched. The length of the CDR3 is 16 residues. The CDR3 reads CASSFQDRSVGYGYTF. CDR3 bases: TGTGCCAGCAGTTTTCAGGACAGGTCGGTCGGCTATGGCTACACCTTC.